This TCR beta chain is from a study of T cell responses to AZD1222 COVID-19 vaccine. Turning to the study itself: Doses given second, at about 4 or about 12 weeks, were pooled. Study-wide results and caveats: Compared with day 0, the breadth and depth of the Spike-specific TCR repertoire rose significantly after two doses of AZD1222. Regions left unmutated in variants are reportedly the target of nearly half of spike-specific TCRs.

In regard to this clone: Antigen unknown.

V gave up 7 bases and J gave up 7 bases, with 7 bases separating them. The CDR3 loop spans 9 amino acids. The germline gives CDR1 SQVTM, CDR2 ANQGSEA. Only in-frame clones appear in the TCRdb table, and some are missing; sequencing was by immunoSEQ multiplex PCR. The sample includes fewer than 130,000 clones, 80% to 95% of them seen just once. The source was peripheral blood, collected on day 0 of AZD1222 vaccination. The TCR sequence derives from an adult in good health. This chain connects TRBV29-1 to TRBJ1-2; D uncertain. This CDR3 reads CSASAGYTF. CDR3 coding DNA: TGCAGCGCAAGTGCTGGCTACACCTTC.